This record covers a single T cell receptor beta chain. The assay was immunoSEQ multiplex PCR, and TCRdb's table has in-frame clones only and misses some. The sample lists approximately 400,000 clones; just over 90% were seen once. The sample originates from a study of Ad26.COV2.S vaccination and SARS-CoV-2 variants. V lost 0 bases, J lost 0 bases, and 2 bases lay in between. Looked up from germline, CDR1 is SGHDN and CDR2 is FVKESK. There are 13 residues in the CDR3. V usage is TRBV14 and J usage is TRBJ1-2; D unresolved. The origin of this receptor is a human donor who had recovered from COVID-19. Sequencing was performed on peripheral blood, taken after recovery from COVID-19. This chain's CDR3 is CASSQEPNYGYTF. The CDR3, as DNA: TGTGCCAGCAGCCAAGAACCTAACTATGGCTACACCTTC.